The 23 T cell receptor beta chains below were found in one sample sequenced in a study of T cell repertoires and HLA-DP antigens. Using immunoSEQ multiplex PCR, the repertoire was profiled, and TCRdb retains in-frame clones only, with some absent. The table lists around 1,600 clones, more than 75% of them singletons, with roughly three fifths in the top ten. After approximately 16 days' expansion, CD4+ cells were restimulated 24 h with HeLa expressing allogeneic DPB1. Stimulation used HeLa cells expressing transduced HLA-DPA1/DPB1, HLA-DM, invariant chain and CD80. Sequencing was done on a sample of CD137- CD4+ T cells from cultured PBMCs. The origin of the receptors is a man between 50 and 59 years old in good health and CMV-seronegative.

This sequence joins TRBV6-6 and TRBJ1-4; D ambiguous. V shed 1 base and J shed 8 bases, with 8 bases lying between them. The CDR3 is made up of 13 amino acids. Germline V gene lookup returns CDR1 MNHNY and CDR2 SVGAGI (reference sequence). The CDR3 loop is CASSYLNTEKLFF. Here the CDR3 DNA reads TGTGCCAGCAGTTACTTGAACACGGAAAAACTGTTTTTT.

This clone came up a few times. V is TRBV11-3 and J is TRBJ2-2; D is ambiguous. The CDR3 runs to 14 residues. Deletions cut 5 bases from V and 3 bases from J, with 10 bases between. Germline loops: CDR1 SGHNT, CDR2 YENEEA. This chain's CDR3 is CASSRVPDTGELFF. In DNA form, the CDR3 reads TGTGCCAGCAGCCGGGTTCCCGACACCGGGGAGCTGTTTTTT.

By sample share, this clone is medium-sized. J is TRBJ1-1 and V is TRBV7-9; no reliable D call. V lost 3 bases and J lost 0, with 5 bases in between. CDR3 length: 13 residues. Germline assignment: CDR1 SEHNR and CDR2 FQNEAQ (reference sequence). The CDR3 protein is CASSFLMNTEAFF. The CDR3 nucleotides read TGTGCCAGCAGCTTTCTTATGAACACTGAAGCTTTCTTT.

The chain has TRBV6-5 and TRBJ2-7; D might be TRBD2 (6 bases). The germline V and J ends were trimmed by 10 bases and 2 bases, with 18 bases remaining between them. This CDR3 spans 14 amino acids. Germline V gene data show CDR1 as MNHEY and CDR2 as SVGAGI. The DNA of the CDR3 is TGTGCCACCTTCGCGGGGCGGGCCCCCTACGAGCAGTACTTC. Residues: CATFAGRAPYEQYF.

The CDR3 DNA is TGTGCCAGCGTCAAAGGAGCGCCCAATGAGCAGTTCTTC. Translation gives CASVKGAPNEQFF. The chain couples TRBV28 to TRBJ2-1; D ambiguous. Germline V gives CDR1 MDHEN, CDR2 SYDVKM. Trimming shortened V by 8 bases and J by 6 bases, and 14 bases separated the two germline ends. The length of the CDR3 is 13 residues.

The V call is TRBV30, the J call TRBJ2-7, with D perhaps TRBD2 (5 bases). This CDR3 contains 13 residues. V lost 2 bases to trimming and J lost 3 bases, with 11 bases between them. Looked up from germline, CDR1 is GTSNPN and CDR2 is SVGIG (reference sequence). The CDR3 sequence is CAWSTGGRYEQYF. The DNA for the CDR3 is TGTGCCTGGAGTACGGGCGGGCGCTACGAGCAGTACTTC.

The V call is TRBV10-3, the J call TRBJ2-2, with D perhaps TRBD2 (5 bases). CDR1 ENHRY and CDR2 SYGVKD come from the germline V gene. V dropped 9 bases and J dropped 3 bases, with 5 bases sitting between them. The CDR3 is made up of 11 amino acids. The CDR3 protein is CAMRDTGELFF. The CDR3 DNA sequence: TGTGCCATGAGGGACACCGGGGAGCTGTTTTTT.

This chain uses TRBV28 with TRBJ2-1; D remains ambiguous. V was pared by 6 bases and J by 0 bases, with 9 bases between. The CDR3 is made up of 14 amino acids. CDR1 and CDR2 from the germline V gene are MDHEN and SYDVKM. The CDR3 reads CASRPFSSYNEQFF. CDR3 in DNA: TGTGCCAGCAGACCCTTTAGCTCCTACAATGAGCAGTTCTTC.

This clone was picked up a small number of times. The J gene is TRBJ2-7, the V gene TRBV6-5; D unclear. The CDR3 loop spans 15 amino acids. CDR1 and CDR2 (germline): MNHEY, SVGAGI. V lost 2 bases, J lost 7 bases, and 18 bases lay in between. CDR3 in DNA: TGTGCCAGCAGTTACGTCAGCTTTCAATTTGGGGAGCAGTACTTC. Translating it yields CASSYVSFQFGEQYF.

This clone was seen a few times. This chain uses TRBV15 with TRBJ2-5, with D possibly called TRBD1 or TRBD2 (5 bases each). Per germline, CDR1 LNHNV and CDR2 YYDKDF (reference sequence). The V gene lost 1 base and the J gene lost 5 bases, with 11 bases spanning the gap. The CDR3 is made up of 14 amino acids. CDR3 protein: CATSRAAEGETQYF. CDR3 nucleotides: TGTGCCACCAGCAGAGCGGCAGAGGGGGAGACCCAGTACTTC.

The CDR3 coding sequence is TGTGCCAGCAGCTTAGGACCACGGACCTACGAGCAGTACTTC. Protein product: CASSLGPRTYEQYF. V and J are TRBV7-2 and TRBJ2-7; D is unresolved. V was shortened by 1 base and J by 2 bases, with 9 bases between the two germline ends. The CDR3 has 14 residues. The germline V gene encodes CDR1 SGHTA and CDR2 FQGNSA.

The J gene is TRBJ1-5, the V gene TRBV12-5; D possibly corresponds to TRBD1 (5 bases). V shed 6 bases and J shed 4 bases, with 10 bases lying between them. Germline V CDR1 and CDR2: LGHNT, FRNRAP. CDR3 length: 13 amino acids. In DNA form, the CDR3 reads TGTGCTAGTGGAGTGGGGGGGAATCAGCCCCAGCATTTT. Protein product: CASGVGGNQPQHF.

The CDR3: CASSGSSPLHF. The CDR3 nucleotides read TGTGCCAGCAGCGGTTCTTCACCCCTCCACTTT. The V gene is TRBV9, the J gene TRBJ1-6; D gene ambiguous. Deletions cut 3 bases from V and 9 bases from J, with 4 bases between. Germline CDR1 SGDLS, CDR2 YYNGEE. This CDR3 has 11 residues.

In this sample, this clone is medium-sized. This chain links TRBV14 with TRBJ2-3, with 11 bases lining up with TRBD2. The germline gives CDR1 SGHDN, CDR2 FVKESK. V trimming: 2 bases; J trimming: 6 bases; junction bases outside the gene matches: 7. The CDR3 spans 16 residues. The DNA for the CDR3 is TGTGCCAGCAGCCAATCCACTAGCGGGAGATGGGATACGCAGTATTTT. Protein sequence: CASSQSTSGRWDTQYF.

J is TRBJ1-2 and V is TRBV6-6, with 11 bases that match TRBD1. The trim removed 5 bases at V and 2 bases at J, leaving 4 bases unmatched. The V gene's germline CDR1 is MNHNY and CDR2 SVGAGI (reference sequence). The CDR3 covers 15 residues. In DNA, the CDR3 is TGTGCCAGCAGTAAAAGGGACAGGGGGAACTATGGCTACACCTTC. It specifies CASSKRDRGNYGYTF.

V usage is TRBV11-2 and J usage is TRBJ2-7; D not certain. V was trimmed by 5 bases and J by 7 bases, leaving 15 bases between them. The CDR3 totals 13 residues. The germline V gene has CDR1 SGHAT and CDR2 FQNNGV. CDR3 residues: CASSEALFREQYF. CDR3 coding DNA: TGTGCCAGCAGCGAAGCCTTATTCCGGGAGCAGTACTTC.

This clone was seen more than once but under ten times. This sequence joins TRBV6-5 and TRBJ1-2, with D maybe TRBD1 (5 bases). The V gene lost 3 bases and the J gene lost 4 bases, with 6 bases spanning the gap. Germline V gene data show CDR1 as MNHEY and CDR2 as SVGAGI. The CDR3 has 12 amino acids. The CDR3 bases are TGTGCCAGCAGTTATGGGACCTATGGCTACACCTTC. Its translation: CASSYGTYGYTF.

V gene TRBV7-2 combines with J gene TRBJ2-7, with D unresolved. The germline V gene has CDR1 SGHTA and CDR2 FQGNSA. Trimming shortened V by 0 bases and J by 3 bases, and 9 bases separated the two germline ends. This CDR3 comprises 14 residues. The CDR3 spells CASSLAQFSYEQYF. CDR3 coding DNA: TGTGCCAGCAGCTTAGCCCAGTTTAGCTACGAGCAGTACTTC.

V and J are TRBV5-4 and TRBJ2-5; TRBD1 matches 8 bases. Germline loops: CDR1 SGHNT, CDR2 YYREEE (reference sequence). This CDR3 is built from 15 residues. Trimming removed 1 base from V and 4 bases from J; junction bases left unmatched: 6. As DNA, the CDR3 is TGTGCCAGCAGCTTGCAGGGGGCTGGGGGAGAGACCCAGTACTTC. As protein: CASSLQGAGGETQYF.

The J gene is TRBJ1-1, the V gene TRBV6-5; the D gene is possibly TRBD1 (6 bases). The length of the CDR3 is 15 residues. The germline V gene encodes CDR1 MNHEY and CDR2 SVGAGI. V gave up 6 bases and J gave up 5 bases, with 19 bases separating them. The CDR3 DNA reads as TGTGCCAGCAGACGGGGACGGACCCAGGGGACTGAAGCTTTCTTT. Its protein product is CASRRGRTQGTEAFF.

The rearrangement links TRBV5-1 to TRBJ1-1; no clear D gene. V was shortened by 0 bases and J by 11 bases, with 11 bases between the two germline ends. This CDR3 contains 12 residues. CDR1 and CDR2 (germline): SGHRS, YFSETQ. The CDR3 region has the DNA TGCGCCAGCAGCTTGGAAGGTACTCACGCTTTCTTT. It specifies CASSLEGTHAFF.

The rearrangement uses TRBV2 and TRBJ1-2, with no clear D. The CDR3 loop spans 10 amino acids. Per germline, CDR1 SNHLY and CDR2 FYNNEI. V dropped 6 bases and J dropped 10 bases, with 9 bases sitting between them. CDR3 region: CASSPRYYTF. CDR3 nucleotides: TGTGCCAGCAGCCCCAGGTACTACACCTTC.

The chain's CDR3 is CASRRTVRNTEAFF. The DNA for the CDR3 is TGTGCCAGCAGGCGTACAGTTAGGAACACTGAAGCTTTCTTT. The chain recombines TRBV7-8 with TRBJ1-1; D remains ambiguous. Germline CDR1 SGHVS, CDR2 FQNEAQ. The CDR3 consists of 14 residues. V lost 6 bases and J lost 1, with 12 bases in between.